This TCR beta chain was observed in a study of cytomegalovirus exposure and HLA in healthy donors. Comment on this clone: Its antigen is not identified.

The CDR3 runs 14 residues. Germline CDR1 is SGHVS and CDR2 is FNYEAQ. V lost 1 base, J lost 6 bases, and 10 bases lay in between. Points from the study as a whole: A cluster of highly shared sequence variants was likely a sequencing artifact.

At the time of sampling, donors were nominally healthy, though unrecorded immune exposures were likely. A multiplex PCR was run with 60 Vbeta primers and 13 Jbeta primers. This table comes from immunoSEQ multiplex PCR, and its TCRdb copy is limited to in-frame clones, with some not included. Of 160,000 or so clones in the sample, around four fifths are singletons; the top ten hold about 1.3%. This TCR derives from a man younger than 40 in good health and CMV-seronegative. The sequenced sample was PBMCs. The chain recombines TRBV7-6 with TRBJ2-1; D is uncertain. CDR3: CASSLGRGSNEQFF. CDR3 coding DNA: TGTGCCAGCAGCTTAGGACGCGGCTCCAATGAGCAGTTCTTC.